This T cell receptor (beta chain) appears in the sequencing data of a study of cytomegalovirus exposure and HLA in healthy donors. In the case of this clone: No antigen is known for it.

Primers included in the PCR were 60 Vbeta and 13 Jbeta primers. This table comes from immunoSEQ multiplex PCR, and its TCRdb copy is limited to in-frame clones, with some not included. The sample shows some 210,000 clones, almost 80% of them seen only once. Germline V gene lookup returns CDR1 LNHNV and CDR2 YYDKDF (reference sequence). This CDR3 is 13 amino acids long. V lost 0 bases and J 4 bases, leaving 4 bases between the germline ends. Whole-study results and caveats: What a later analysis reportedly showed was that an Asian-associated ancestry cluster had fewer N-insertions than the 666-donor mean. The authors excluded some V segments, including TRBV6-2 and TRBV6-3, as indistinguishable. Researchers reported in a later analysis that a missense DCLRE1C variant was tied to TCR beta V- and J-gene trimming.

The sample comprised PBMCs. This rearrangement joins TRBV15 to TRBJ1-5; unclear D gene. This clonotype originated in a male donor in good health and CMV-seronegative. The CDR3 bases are TGTGCCACCAGCAGAGATATTAATCAGCCCCAGCATTTT. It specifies CATSRDINQPQHF. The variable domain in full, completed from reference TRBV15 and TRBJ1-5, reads DAMVIQNPRYQVTQFGKPVTLSCSQTLNHNVMYWYQQKSSQAPKLLFHYYDKDFNNEADTPDNFQSRRPNTSFCFLDIRSPGLGDTAMYLCATSRDINQPQHFGDGTRLSIL.